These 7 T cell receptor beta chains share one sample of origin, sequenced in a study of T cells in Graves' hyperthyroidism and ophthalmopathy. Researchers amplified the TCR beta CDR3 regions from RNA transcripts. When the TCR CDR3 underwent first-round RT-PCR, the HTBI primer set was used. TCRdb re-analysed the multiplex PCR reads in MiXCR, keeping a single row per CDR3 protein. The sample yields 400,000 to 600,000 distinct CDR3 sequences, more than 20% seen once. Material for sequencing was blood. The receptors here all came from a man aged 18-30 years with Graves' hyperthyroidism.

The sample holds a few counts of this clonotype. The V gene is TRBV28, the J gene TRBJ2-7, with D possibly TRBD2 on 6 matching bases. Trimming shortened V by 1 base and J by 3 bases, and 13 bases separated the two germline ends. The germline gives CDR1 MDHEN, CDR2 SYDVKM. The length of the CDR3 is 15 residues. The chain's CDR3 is CASSLLVRRGYEQYF. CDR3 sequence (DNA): TGTGCCAGCAGTTTATTGGTCCGGAGGGGCTACGAGCAGTACTTC.

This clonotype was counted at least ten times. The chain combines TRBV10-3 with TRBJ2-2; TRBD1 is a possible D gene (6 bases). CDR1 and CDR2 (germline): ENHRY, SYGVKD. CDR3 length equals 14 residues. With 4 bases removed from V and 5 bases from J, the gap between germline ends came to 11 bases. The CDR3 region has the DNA TGTGCCATCAGTGCCCGGGACACAACCGGGGAGCTGTTTTTT. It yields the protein CAISARDTTGELFF.

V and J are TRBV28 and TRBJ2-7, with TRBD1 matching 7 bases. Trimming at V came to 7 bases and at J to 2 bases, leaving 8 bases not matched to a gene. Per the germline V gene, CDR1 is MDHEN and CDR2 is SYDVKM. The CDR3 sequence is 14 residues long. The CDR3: CASNSGTVPYEQYF. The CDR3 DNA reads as TGTGCCAGCAATTCCGGGACAGTTCCCTACGAGCAGTACTTC.

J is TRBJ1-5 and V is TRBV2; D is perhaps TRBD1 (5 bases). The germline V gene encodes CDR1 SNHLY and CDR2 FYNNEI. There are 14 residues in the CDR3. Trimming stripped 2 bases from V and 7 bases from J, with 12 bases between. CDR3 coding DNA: TGTGCCAGCAGTGAATCGGGGCGAGGGCAGCCCCAGCATTTT. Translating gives CASSESGRGQPQHF.

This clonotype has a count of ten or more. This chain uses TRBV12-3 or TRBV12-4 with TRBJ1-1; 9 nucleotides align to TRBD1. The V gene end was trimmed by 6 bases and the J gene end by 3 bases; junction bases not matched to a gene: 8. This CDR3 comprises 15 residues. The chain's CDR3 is CASSTGGYEDTEAFF. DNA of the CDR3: TGTGCCAGCAGCACAGGGGGCTATGAGGACACTGAAGCTTTCTTT.

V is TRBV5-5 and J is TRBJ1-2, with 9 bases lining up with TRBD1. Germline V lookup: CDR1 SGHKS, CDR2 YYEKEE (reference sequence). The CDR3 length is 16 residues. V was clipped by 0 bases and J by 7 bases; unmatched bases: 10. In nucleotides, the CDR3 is TGTGCCAGCAGCTTGGAGTACCGGGACAGGGTTTTTGGCTACACCTTC. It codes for CASSLEYRDRVFGYTF.

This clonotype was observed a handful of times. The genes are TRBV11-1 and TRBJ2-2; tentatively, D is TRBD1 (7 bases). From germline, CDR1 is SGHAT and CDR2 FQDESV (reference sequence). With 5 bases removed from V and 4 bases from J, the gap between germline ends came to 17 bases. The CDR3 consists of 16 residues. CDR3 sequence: CASSGGTAWPTGELFF. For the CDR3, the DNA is TGTGCCAGCAGCGGGGGGACAGCGTGGCCCACCGGGGAGCTGTTTTTT.